The 19 T cell receptor beta chains listed next were all sequenced from one sample in a study of blood T cell repertoires in COVID-19. TCRdb's table, derived via immunoSEQ multiplex PCR, lists solely in-frame clones and lacks some. The table has a few hundred thousand clones, 75% to 90% seen once. The sequencing sample was made of PBMCs or T cells enriched from blood (not recorded which). The receptors stem from a woman between 18 and 30 years old in a cohort exposed to, infected with or recovered from COVID-19 (not recorded which).

The V call is TRBV7-3, the J call TRBJ2-1, with 9 bases aligning to TRBD2. The length of the CDR3 is 15 residues. Germline-derived CDR1 and CDR2 are SGHTA and FQGTGA. Trimming at V came to 3 bases and at J to 3 bases, leaving 3 bases not matched to a gene. CDR3 region: CASSLRTSVYNEQFF. DNA for the CDR3: TGTGCCAGCAGCTTGCGGACTAGCGTCTACAATGAGCAGTTCTTC.

The J gene is TRBJ1-2, the V gene TRBV10-3; D perhaps matches TRBD1 (6 bases). CDR3 length: 14 residues. CDR1 and CDR2 (germline): ENHRY, SYGVKD. V shed 6 bases and J shed 7 bases, with 18 bases lying between them. CDR3 sequence: CAIRSLAGVTGYTF. CDR3 in DNA: TGTGCCATCAGGTCTTTGGCAGGGGTGACTGGCTACACCTTC.

This clone came up a few times. The chain links TRBV12-3 or TRBV12-4 to TRBJ2-7; 13 bases align to TRBD2. Trimming at V came to 10 bases and at J to 5 bases, leaving 5 bases not matched to a gene. The CDR3 runs to 13 residues. The CDR3 here is CAIGLAGVHEQYF. CDR3 DNA: TGTGCCATCGGACTAGCGGGAGTACACGAGCAGTACTTC.

The V and J genes are TRBV4-2 and TRBJ1-1, with D uncertain. Germline CDR1 reads LGHNA; CDR2 reads YNFKEQ. V lost 2 bases to trimming and J lost 1 base, with 11 bases between them. The CDR3 runs 15 residues. The CDR3 loop is CASSQRLTSNTEAFF. As DNA, the CDR3 is TGTGCCAGCAGCCAACGGCTGACATCGAACACTGAAGCTTTCTTT.

The V and J genes are TRBV7-9 and TRBJ1-2; no definite D call. The CDR3 totals 14 residues. Germline-derived CDR1 and CDR2 are SEHNR and FQNEAQ (reference sequence). Trimming took 3 bases from V and 6 from J, leaving 14 bases between them. CDR3 nucleotides: TGTGCCAGCAGCTTTCCCTTTGCAGGCAATGGCTACACCTTC. The encoded protein is CASSFPFAGNGYTF.

The chain has TRBV2 and TRBJ1-1, with TRBD1 identical over 10 bases. CDR1 and CDR2 from the germline V gene are SNHLY and FYNNEI. This CDR3 region has 14 residues. V gave up 8 bases and J gave up 6 bases; unmatched junction bases: 9. The CDR3 sequence is CASRWTGGYAEAFF. CDR3 in DNA: TGTGCCAGCCGCTGGACAGGGGGTTACGCTGAAGCTTTCTTT.

Worth noting for this clone: The junction departs from germline at one end; a sequencing error may be responsible. The chain couples TRBV14 to TRBJ1-1, with 7 bases that match TRBD1. Germline assignment: CDR1 SGHDN and CDR2 FVKESK. The CDR3 has 11 residues. The CDR3 sequence is CASSQGRGHVF. Written as DNA, the CDR3 is TGTGCCAGCAGCCAAGGGAGGGGGCACGTCTTT.

V is TRBV2 and J is TRBJ1-5, with D tentatively TRBD1 (5 bases). V lost 3 bases, J lost 6 bases, and 12 bases lay in between. Germline-derived CDR1 and CDR2 are SNHLY and FYNNEI. The CDR3 consists of 14 residues. For the CDR3, the DNA is TGTGCCAGCAGTGACAGGGAATCTGGTCAGCCCCAGCATTTT. Protein sequence: CASSDRESGQPQHF. Full variable domain (remainder filled in from reference TRBV2 and TRBJ1-5): EPEVTQTPSHQVTQMGQEVILRCVPISNHLYFYWYRQILGQKVEFLVSFYNNEISEKSEIFDDQFSVERPDGSNFTLKIRSTKLEDSAMYFCASSDRESGQPQHFGDGTRLSIL.

The chain links TRBV5-1 to TRBJ2-3; TRBD1 matches 9 bases. V shed 2 bases and J 5 bases; nucleotides not matched to a gene: 6. Per the germline V gene, CDR1 is SGHRS and CDR2 is YFSETQ. This CDR3 comprises 15 residues. The CDR3 bases are TGCGCCAGCAGCTTAAGGACAGGGGAAGAAGATACGCAGTATTTT. As protein: CASSLRTGEEDTQYF. The full variable domain, rest sourced from reference TRBV5-1 and TRBJ2-3, is KAGVTQTPRYLIKTRGQQVTLSCSPISGHRSVSWYQQTPGQGLQFLFEYFSETQRNKGNFPGRFSGRQFSNSRSEMNVSTLELGDSALYLCASSLRTGEEDTQYFGPGTRLTVL.

Regarding this clone: Other DNA sequences in the same sample also yield this CDR3. The chain is built from TRBV10-3 and TRBJ1-5; 9 positions match TRBD1. Germline lookup yields CDR1 ENHRY and CDR2 SYGVKD. This CDR3 has 13 residues. V shed 4 bases and J 5 bases; nucleotides not matched to a gene: 0. In DNA form, the CDR3 reads TGTGCCATCAGTGGGACAGGGGATCAGCCCCAGCATTTT. It encodes CAISGTGDQPQHF.

The CDR3 nucleotides are TGTGCCAGCCAGAGCGGGAGTGGGGCAGATACGCAGTATTTT. Protein: CASQSGSGADTQYF. The chain uses TRBV19 and TRBJ2-3; 8 bases agree with TRBD2. Germline-derived CDR1 and CDR2 are LNHDA and SQIVND (reference sequence). The CDR3 has 14 residues. J gave up 4 bases and V 9 bases, and 9 bases lay outside the gene matches. Full variable domain (missing parts from reference TRBV19 and TRBJ2-3): DGGITQSPKYLFRKEGQNVTLSCEQNLNHDAMYWYRQDPGQGLRLIYYSQIVNDFQKGDIAEGYSVSREKKESFPLTVTSAQKNPTAFYLCASQSGSGADTQYFGPGTRLTVL.

The rearrangement links TRBV9 to TRBJ1-1; the D is unclear. Trimming cost V 0 bases and J 0 bases, with 9 bases left between them. The germline CDR1 and CDR2 sequences are SGDLS and YYNGEE. The CDR3 is 15 amino acids. This CDR3 is CASSVAGKMNTEAFF. CDR3 bases: TGTGCCAGCAGCGTAGCGGGGAAGATGAACACTGAAGCTTTCTTT.

The chain uses TRBV6-5 and TRBJ2-7, with D possibly matching TRBD1 (7 bases). The V end lost 6 bases, the J end lost 6 bases, and 15 bases lay between the germline ends. The CDR3 loop spans 13 amino acids. Germline lookup yields CDR1 MNHEY and CDR2 SVGAGI. The CDR3 protein is CASRTPQGGEQYF. CDR3 coding DNA: TGTGCCAGCAGGACGCCTCAGGGGGGCGAGCAGTACTTC.

This chain uses TRBV2 with TRBJ1-2; TRBD1 is a possible D gene (6 bases). V was shortened by 5 bases and J by 4 bases, with 11 bases between the two germline ends. Germline-derived CDR1 and CDR2 are SNHLY and FYNNEI. The length of the CDR3 is 13 residues. CDR3 protein: CASSSGTSYGYTF. The CDR3, as DNA: TGTGCCAGCAGTTCAGGGACAAGCTATGGCTACACCTTC.

This sequence joins TRBV7-9 and TRBJ2-1, with TRBD1 matching over 9 bases. Germline V gene lookup returns CDR1 SEHNR and CDR2 FQNEAQ (reference sequence). CDR3 length: 19 amino acids. V dropped 3 bases and J dropped 0; count of bases not matched to a gene: 12. The CDR3 is CASSFGGQGPRGSYNEQFF. CDR3 coding DNA: TGTGCCAGCAGCTTTGGGGGACAGGGCCCCCGGGGCTCCTACAATGAGCAGTTCTTC.

The J gene is TRBJ1-1, the V gene TRBV27, with 7 bases identical to TRBD1. Germline assignment: CDR1 MNHEY and CDR2 SMNVEV (reference sequence). Trimming took 2 bases from V and 6 from J; bases not matched to a gene: 12. The CDR3 has 16 amino acids. As DNA, the CDR3 is TGTGCCAGCAGTTTAACCCTCCAACAGGGGCAATCTGAAGCTTTCTTT. Translating gives CASSLTLQQGQSEAFF.

Remarks on this clone: The same CDR3 is also encoded by other DNA sequences in this sample. The chain combines TRBV5-6 with TRBJ1-2; 7 nucleotides line up with TRBD1. The CDR3 runs to 14 residues. Germline CDR1 reads SGHDT; CDR2 reads YYEEEE. Trimming at V came to 0 bases and at J to 1 base, leaving 0 bases not matched to a gene. This chain's CDR3 is CASSLGQGNYGYTF. CDR3 nucleotide sequence: TGTGCCAGCAGCTTGGGACAGGGTAACTATGGCTACACCTTC.

This clone has only one observation. The V gene is TRBV18, the J gene TRBJ1-1; D might be TRBD1 (5 bases). CDR1 and CDR2 (germline): KGHSH, LQKENI. Trimming stripped 6 bases from V and 0 bases from J, with 20 bases between. This CDR3 region has 17 residues. The CDR3 spells CASSLRQRRLVNTEAFF. The CDR3 DNA sequence: TGTGCCAGCTCCCTACGACAGAGGCGACTGGTGAACACTGAAGCTTTCTTT.

The J gene is TRBJ2-3, the V gene TRBV7-9, with 11 bases aligning to TRBD1. Germline trimming cut 3 bases from V and 4 bases from J; bases unmatched to any gene: 9. CDR1 and CDR2 (germline): SEHNR, FQNEAQ (reference sequence). This CDR3 has 17 residues. Here the CDR3 reads CASSFPLGGQGADTQYF. For the CDR3, the DNA is TGTGCCAGCAGCTTTCCCCTCGGGGGACAGGGGGCAGATACGCAGTATTTT.